This TCR beta chain was retrieved from a study of T cells in Graves' hyperthyroidism and ophthalmopathy. Points from the study as a whole: Ophthalmopathy, as predicted by the model, came a median approximately 6.5 months after the prediction.

RNA transcripts yielded amplified TCR beta CDR3 regions. The TCR CDR3 first-round RT-PCR relied on the HTBI primer set. MiXCR, applied by TCRdb to the multiplex PCR reads, yields one record per CDR3 protein. The repertoire consists of fewer than 800,000 distinct CDR3 sequences, with about a sixth occurring once and the leading ten covering 8.4%. A word on this clonotype: The antigen is undetermined.

Any patient presenting with uncontrolled infection, other autoimmune disease, pregnancy or lactation was left out. Each 10 ml fresh peripheral blood draw supplied the PBMCs. The CDR3 runs to 16 residues. Germline V CDR1 and CDR2: GTSNPN, SVGIG (reference sequence). The V gene end was trimmed by 0 bases and the J gene end by 6 bases; junction bases not matched to a gene: 10. The chain joins TRBV30 to TRBJ2-3, with TRBD2 matching 9 bases. The sequence derives from a man aged 18 to 35 with Graves' hyperthyroidism. The material sequenced was blood. The CDR3 spells CAWSVRLAAPRDTQYF. The DNA for the CDR3 is TGTGCCTGGAGTGTACGACTAGCGGCCCCTAGGGATACGCAGTATTTT.